The 22 T cell receptor beta chains below come from one sample, sequenced in a study of blood T cell repertoires in COVID-19 (dated by TCRdb to between 2020 and 2021). The library was built by means of the immunoSEQ multiplex PCR assay. Sourced from immuneACCESS, this table was stored by TCRdb with only in-frame sequences that have V and J called. A share of the clones is absent; for the studies checked, an unresolved V gene accounts for under half, and the remainder has no known explanation. The sample records fewer than 200,000 clones, around 85% of which are singletons. The ten largest clones represent around 10% of the sample. The specimen was peripheral blood. These receptors originate from a woman aged 80 or older with acute or convalescent COVID-19.

The chain uses TRBV7-6 and TRBJ1-2; a weak D match, TRBD1 (6 bases). This CDR3 region has 13 residues. V was shortened by 4 bases and J by 4 bases, with 10 bases between the two germline ends. Germline V lookup: CDR1 SGHVS, CDR2 FNYEAQ. The CDR3 loop reads CASSSAQGYGYTF. The CDR3, as DNA: TGTGCCAGCAGCTCGGCACAGGGCTATGGCTACACCTTC.

The rearrangement uses TRBV6-4 and TRBJ1-4; D is uncertain. Trimming removed 4 bases at V and 5 bases at J, with 14 bases between. This CDR3 is built from 15 residues. From germline, CDR1 is MRHNA and CDR2 SNTAGT. CDR3 coding DNA: TGTGCCAGCAGTGTAACTCCGGGGTCCAATGAAAAACTGTTTTTT. Its translation: CASSVTPGSNEKLFF.

This chain links TRBV6-6 with TRBJ2-7, with D possibly being TRBD2 (6 bases). Germline V CDR1 and CDR2: MNHNY, SVGAGI (reference sequence). The CDR3 spans 16 residues. Trimming removed 5 bases at V and 3 bases at J, with 20 bases between. The chain's CDR3 is CASSRTPTGDFYEQYF. CDR3 bases: TGTGCCAGCAGTCGAACCCCGACGGGAGACTTCTACGAGCAGTACTTC.

The chain links TRBV19 to TRBJ1-6; 11 bases agree with TRBD1. Germline V gives CDR1 LNHDA, CDR2 SQIVND (reference sequence). Unmatched junction bases numbered 3, after V lost 8 bases and J lost 6 bases. The CDR3 sequence is 14 residues long. Here the CDR3 reads CASEGTGGNSPLHF. CDR3 nucleotides: TGTGCCAGTGAAGGGACAGGGGGTAATTCACCCCTCCACTTT.

The chain combines TRBV20-1 with TRBJ2-7; tentatively, D is TRBD2 (6 bases). The CDR3 length is 16 residues. With 3 bases removed from V and 2 bases from J, the gap between germline ends came to 20 bases. Germline assignment: CDR1 DFQATT and CDR2 SNEGSKA (reference sequence). CDR3 protein: CSASKRKGGFAYEQYF. In DNA, the CDR3 is TGCAGTGCTAGTAAGAGGAAGGGAGGCTTCGCCTACGAGCAGTACTTC.

The chain recombines TRBV29-1 with TRBJ1-2, with unresolved D. Germline-derived CDR1 and CDR2 are SQVTM and ANQGSEA. CDR3 length: 11 amino acids. V was clipped by 3 bases and J by 2 bases, with 4 bases between them. This chain's CDR3 is CSVETNYGYTF. CDR3 coding DNA: TGCAGCGTTGAGACAAACTATGGCTACACCTTC.

This sequence joins TRBV24-1 and TRBJ2-3, with 7 bases that match TRBD1. The CDR3 runs to 14 residues. Germline CDR1 reads KGHDR; CDR2 reads SFDVKD. After removal of 5 bases from V and 10 bases from J, the junction contained 11 bases not matched to a gene. Written as DNA, the CDR3 is TGTGCCACCAGTGCGGACACCCCAGGGGGTGCGCAGTATTTT. Protein sequence: CATSADTPGGAQYF.

J is TRBJ1-6 and V is TRBV27, with D perhaps TRBD1 (5 bases). CDR3 length equals 12 residues. Germline CDR1 reads MNHEY; CDR2 reads SMNVEV (reference sequence). Trimming left V 6 bases short and J 9 bases short, with 9 bases between. This chain's CDR3 is CASRLDSSPLHF. The CDR3 region has the DNA TGTGCCAGCAGGCTAGACAGTTCACCCCTCCACTTT.

V gene TRBV5-6 combines with J gene TRBJ2-1, with D tentatively TRBD2 (6 bases). CDR1 is SGHDT and CDR2 is YYEEEE in the germline V gene. The CDR3 is 14 amino acids. Trimming took 0 bases from V and 10 from J, leaving 14 bases between them. The CDR3 nucleotides read TGTGCCAGCAGCTTGGAGACTAGTATCGCGGAGCAGTTCTTC. Amino acid sequence: CASSLETSIAEQFF.

This sequence joins TRBV4-1 and TRBJ1-1, with TRBD1 matching over 10 bases. Looked up from germline, CDR1 is MGHRA and CDR2 is YSYEKL. The junction had 4 bases not matched to a gene; V was cut back by 3 bases and J by 3 bases. The CDR3 has 15 amino acids. CDR3 DNA sequence: TGCGCCAGCAGCCAGACAGGGGGCCGGGACACTGAAGCTTTCTTT. It encodes CASSQTGGRDTEAFF.

The genes are TRBV9 and TRBJ1-3; no definite D call. Germline CDR1 reads SGDLS; CDR2 reads YYNGEE. With 0 bases removed from V and 7 bases from J, the gap between germline ends came to 5 bases. The CDR3 is made up of 12 amino acids. In nucleotides, the CDR3 is TGTGCCAGCAGCGTAGACGGGAACACCATATATTTT. It is translated as CASSVDGNTIYF. The whole variable domain, filled in from reference TRBV9 and TRBJ1-3, reads DSGVTQTPKHLITATGQRVTLRCSPRSGDLSVYWYQQSLDQGLQFLIQYYNGEERAKGNILERFSAQQFPDLHSELNLSSLELGDSALYFCASSVDGNTIYFGEGSWLTVV.

This sequence joins TRBV7-9 and TRBJ1-6, with D perhaps TRBD1 (6 bases). The germline gives CDR1 SEHNR, CDR2 FQNEAQ (reference sequence). Trimming shortened V by 4 bases and J by 5 bases, and 18 bases separated the two germline ends. The CDR3 has 17 residues. Here the CDR3 DNA reads TGTGCCAGCAGCTCGCGGCGGGGGGGGCTGAATAATTCACCCCTCCACTTT. Translation: CASSSRRGGLNNSPLHF. Variable domain in full (rest from reference TRBV7-9 and TRBJ1-6): DTGVSQNPRHKITKRGQNVTFRCDPISEHNRLYWYRQTLGQGPEFLTYFQNEAQLEKSRLLSDRFSAERPKGSFSTLEIQRTEQGDSAMYLCASSSRRGGLNNSPLHFGNGTRLTVT.

The chain uses TRBV6-4 and TRBJ2-6; D might be TRBD2 (6 bases). This CDR3 contains 14 residues. Germline V lookup: CDR1 MRHNA, CDR2 SNTAGT. V was clipped by 7 bases and J by 8 bases, with 15 bases between them. CDR3 bases: TGTGCCAGCAAACCGGGACTGGCATCCAACGTCCTGACTTTC. It encodes CASKPGLASNVLTF.

The genes are TRBV11-2 and TRBJ2-3, with 11 bases aligning to TRBD2. Germline V lookup: CDR1 SGHAT, CDR2 FQNNGV. V lost 5 bases, J lost 14 bases, and 12 bases stayed unmatched. The CDR3 length is 14 residues. The chain's CDR3 is CASSPGLAAPHGYF. CDR3 nucleotide sequence: TGTGCCAGCAGCCCGGGACTAGCGGCCCCTCATGGGTATTTT.

The gene calls are TRBV6-2 or TRBV6-3 and TRBJ1-1; D is undetermined. The CDR3 contains 14 residues. CDR1 is MNHEY, CDR2 SVGEGT, per germline. V gave up 1 base and J gave up 4 bases, with 10 bases separating them. CDR3 sequence (DNA): TGTGCCAGCAGTTACTACGGGGAGAGCACTGAAGCTTTCTTT. Its protein product is CASSYYGESTEAFF.

This clone was counted a single time. The J gene is TRBJ2-7, the V gene TRBV6-2 or TRBV6-3; D unclear. Trimming cost V 0 bases and J 1 base, with 4 bases left between them. The germline V gene has CDR1 MNHEY and CDR2 SVGEGT. This CDR3 region has 13 residues. CDR3: CASSYSRSYEQYF. The CDR3 bases are TGTGCCAGCAGTTACTCTAGATCCTACGAGCAGTACTTC.

The rearrangement uses TRBV7-2 and TRBJ2-3; D unclear. The CDR3 covers 15 residues. Germline V gene lookup returns CDR1 SGHTA and CDR2 FQGNSA. V shed 5 bases and J shed 0 bases, with 12 bases lying between them. The CDR3 nucleotides read TGTGCCAGCAGCGGCAATTCTCCTAGCACAGATACGCAGTATTTT. It yields the protein CASSGNSPSTDTQYF.

The rearrangement uses TRBV5-8 and TRBJ1-2; the D gene is possibly TRBD1 (6 bases). Trimming shortened V by 0 bases and J by 5 bases, and 8 bases separated the two germline ends. The length of the CDR3 is 13 residues. Per germline, CDR1 SGHTS and CDR2 YDEGEE. The CDR3 DNA is TGTGCCAGCAGCTTGGGCAGGGGTTATGGCTACACCTTC. Translating it yields CASSLGRGYGYTF.

The CDR3 DNA reads TGTGCCAGCAGCAACCCGACAGGGGCGGGATTCTCTGGGGCCAACGTCCTGACTTTC. Translation gives CASSNPTGAGFSGANVLTF. The J gene is TRBJ2-6, the V gene TRBV21-1; TRBD1 is the table's D call and was not checked against the DNA. TRBV21-1 is a pseudogene locus. This CDR3 contains 19 residues.

The chain employs TRBV5-6 and TRBJ1-5; the D gene is possibly TRBD1 (5 bases). V was cut by 2 bases and J by 6 bases, with 9 bases left in between. The CDR3 loop spans 13 amino acids. From germline, CDR1 is SGHDT and CDR2 YYEEEE. In nucleotides, the CDR3 is TGTGCCAGCAGCTTAGGGGAAGGTCAGCCCCAGCATTTT. This translates into CASSLGEGQPQHF.

V usage is TRBV7-2 and J usage is TRBJ2-2; TRBD2 aligns across 8 bases. Losses at the gene ends were 5 bases for V and 5 bases for J; bases not matched to a gene: 10. The germline CDR1 and CDR2 sequences are SGHTA and FQGNSA. There are 16 residues in the CDR3. CDR3 DNA: TGTGCCAGCAGCACCGATAGCGGGATAGATACCGGGGAGCTGTTTTTT. Translation gives CASSTDSGIDTGELFF.

For this clone: Just one base apart from a much larger clone, this may be a read error. This chain joins TRBV7-2 and TRBJ2-7, with TRBD2 matching 8 bases. Trimming at V came to 3 bases and at J to 0 bases, leaving 4 bases not matched to a gene. The CDR3 contains 15 residues. Per germline, CDR1 SGHTA and CDR2 FQGNSA. As DNA, the CDR3 is TGTGCCAGCAGCTTGGCGGGGGGTAGCTCCTACGAGCAGTACTTC. Its translation is CASSLAGGSSYEQYF.